The clone carrying this T cell receptor beta chain has only a few counts. The antigen is unknown. The data are from a study of cytomegalovirus exposure and HLA in healthy donors. Notes on the study in general: As a later analysis showed, a missense DCLRE1C variant was linked to trimming of TCR beta V- and J-genes. Sequencing had likely introduced a cluster of highly shared sequence variants as an artifact.

Trimming took 0 bases from V and 4 from J, leaving 10 bases between them. The CDR3 consists of 14 residues. Germline V lookup: CDR1 SGDLS, CDR2 YYNGEE. Both 60 Vbeta primers and 13 Jbeta primers went into the PCR. The assay was immunoSEQ multiplex PCR, and TCRdb's table has in-frame clones only and misses some. The repertoire holds approximately 86,000 clones, with over 70% as singletons. This sequence joins TRBV9 and TRBJ1-2; tentative D call: TRBD1 (5 bases). The source material was PBMCs. The TCR sequence derives from a man aged 40-49 years in good health and CMV-seronegative. The CDR3 bases are TGTGCCAGCAGCGTAGAGGGAAGGGGCTATGGCTACACCTTC. Translated, it gives CASSVEGRGYGYTF.